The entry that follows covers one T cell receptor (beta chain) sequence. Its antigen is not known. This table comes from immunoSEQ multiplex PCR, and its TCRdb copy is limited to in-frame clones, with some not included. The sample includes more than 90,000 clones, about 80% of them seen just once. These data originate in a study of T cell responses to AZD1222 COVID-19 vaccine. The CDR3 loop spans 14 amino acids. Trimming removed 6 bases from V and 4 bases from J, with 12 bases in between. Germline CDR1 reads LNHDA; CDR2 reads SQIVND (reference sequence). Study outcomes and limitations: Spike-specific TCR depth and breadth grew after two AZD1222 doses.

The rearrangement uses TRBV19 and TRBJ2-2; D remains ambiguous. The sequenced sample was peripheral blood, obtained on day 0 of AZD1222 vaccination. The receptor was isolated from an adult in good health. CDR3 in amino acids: CASRGLSSTGELFF. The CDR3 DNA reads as TGTGCCAGTAGAGGGCTTAGTAGCACCGGGGAGCTGTTTTTT.